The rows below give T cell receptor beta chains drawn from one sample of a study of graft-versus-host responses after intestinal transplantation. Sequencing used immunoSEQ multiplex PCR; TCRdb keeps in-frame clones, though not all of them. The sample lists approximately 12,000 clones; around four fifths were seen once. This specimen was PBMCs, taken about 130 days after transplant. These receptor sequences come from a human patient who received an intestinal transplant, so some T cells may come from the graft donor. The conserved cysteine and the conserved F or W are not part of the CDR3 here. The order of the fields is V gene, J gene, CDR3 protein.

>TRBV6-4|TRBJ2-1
ASSTTGGSNEQF
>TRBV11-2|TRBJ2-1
ASSLGLAGLNEQF
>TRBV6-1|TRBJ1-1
ASSVRDGQGNTEAF
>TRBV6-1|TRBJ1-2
ASSEAEGASYGYT
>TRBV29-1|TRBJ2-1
SVGQRSYNEQF
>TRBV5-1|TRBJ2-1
ASSLRNSYNEQF
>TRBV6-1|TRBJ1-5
ASRTGGGSNQPQH
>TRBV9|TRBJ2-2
ASSVTSGSRINTGELF
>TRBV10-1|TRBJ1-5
ASSAGSLNQPQH
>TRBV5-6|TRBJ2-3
ASSLAAPITDTQY
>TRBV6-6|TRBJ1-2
ASSYTTLGGNDGYT
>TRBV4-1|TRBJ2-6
ASSQAGTGGTGANVLT
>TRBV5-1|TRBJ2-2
ASSLVGASAPNTGELF
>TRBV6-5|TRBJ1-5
ATRGRNSNQPQH
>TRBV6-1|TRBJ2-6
ASTGGSGANVLT
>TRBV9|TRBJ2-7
ASSVSGNSYEQY
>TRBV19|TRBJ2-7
ASSIEGGSYEQY
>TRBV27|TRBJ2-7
ASSAGTAVGEQY
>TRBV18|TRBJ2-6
ASSPPPYRTNVLT
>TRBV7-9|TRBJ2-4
ASSAGLNIQY
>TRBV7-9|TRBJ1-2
ASSLVVGGGTNYGYT
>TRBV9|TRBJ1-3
ASSSLGNTIY
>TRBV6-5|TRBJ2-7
ASSFRDSYEQY
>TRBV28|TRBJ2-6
ASSLPPGRAGANVLT
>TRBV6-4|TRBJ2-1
ASSDRENNEQF
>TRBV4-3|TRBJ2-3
ASSQDLAGGPDTQY
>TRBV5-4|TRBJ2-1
ASSLRLAEYNEQF
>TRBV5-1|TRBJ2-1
ASSSGGNEQF
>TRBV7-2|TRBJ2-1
ASSLAGFEQF
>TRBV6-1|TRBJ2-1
ASSVEAGYYNEQF
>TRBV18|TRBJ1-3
ASSPGQQDTIY
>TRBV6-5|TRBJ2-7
ASSYSSGSSYEQY
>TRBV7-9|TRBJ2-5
ASSLGTLQETQY
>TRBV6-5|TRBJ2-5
ASSYFGSLQETQY
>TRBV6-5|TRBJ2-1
ASSYIQGIVYNEQF
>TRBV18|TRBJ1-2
ASSPVDMITNYGYT
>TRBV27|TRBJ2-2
ASSLAGGFAGELF
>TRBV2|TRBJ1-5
ASSSDGYRNQPQH
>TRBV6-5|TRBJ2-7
ASSYRTSGYEQY
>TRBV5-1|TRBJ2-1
ASSIALGARSEQF
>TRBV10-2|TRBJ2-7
ASSESGQEYEQY